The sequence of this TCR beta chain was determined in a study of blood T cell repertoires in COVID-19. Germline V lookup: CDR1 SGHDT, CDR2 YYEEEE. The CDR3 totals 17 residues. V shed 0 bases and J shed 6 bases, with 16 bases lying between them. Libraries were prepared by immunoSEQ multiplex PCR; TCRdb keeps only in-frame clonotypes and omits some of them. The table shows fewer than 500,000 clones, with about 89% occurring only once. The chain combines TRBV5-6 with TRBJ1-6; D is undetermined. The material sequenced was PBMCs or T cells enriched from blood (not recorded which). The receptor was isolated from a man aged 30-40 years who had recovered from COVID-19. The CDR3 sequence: CASSLAGVGGGNSPLHF. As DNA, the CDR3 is TGTGCCAGCAGCTTGGCCGGCGTCGGTGGAGGTAATTCACCCCTCCACTTT.